This T cell receptor (beta chain) is drawn from a study of blood T cell repertoires in COVID-19. Repertoires were generated with immunoSEQ multiplex PCR, while TCRdb's copy carries only in-frame clones and drops some. This table has roughly 54,000 clones, around nine tenths appearing once. This clone was found a few times. The V and J ends lost 1 base and 6 bases, in that order; junction bases with no gene match: 3. The CDR3 runs to 15 residues. Germline CDR1 reads MGHDK; CDR2 reads SYGVNS. The chain has TRBV25-1 and TRBJ1-5, with 10 positions matching TRBD1. This TCR came from a woman between 55 and 75 years old with COVID-19, enrolled during active disease. Sequencing was carried out using peripheral blood. Here the CDR3 reads CASSEWGQGTQPQHF. DNA of the CDR3: TGTGCCAGCAGTGAATGGGGACAGGGGACTCAGCCCCAGCATTTT.